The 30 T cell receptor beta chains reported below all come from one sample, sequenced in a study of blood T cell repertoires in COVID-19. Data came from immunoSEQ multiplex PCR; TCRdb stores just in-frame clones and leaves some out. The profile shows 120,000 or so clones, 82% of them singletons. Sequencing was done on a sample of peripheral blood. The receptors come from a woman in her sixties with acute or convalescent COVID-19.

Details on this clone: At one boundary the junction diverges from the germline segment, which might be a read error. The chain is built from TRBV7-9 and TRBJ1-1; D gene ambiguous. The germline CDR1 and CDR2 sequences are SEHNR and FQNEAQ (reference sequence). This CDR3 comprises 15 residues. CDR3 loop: CASSLAVGMNSEAFF. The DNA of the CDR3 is TGTGCCAGCAGCTTAGCGGTGGGCATGAACAGTGAAGCTTTCTTT.

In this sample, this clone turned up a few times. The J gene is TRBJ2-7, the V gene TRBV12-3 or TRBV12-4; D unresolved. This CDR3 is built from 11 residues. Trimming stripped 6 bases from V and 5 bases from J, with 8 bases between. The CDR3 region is CASSLQNEQYF. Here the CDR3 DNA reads TGTGCCAGCAGCTTACAGAACGAGCAGTACTTC.

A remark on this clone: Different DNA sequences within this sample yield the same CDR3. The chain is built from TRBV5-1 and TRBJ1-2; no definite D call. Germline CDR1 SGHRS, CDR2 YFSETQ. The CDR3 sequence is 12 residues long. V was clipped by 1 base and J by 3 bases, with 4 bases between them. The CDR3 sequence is CASSLTDYGYTF. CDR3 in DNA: TGCGCCAGCAGCTTGACAGACTATGGCTACACCTTC. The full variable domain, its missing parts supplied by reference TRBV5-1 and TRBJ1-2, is KAGVTQTPRYLIKTRGQQVTLSCSPISGHRSVSWYQQTPGQGLQFLFEYFSETQRNKGNFPGRFSGRQFSNSRSEMNVSTLELGDSALYLCASSLTDYGYTFGSGTRLTVV.

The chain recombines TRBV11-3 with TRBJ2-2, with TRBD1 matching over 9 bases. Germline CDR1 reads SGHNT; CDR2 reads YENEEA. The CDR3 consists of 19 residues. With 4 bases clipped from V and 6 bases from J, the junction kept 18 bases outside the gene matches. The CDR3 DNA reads TGTGCCAGCAGCTCCTGGACAGGGGACCGGGGAATATTAGCCGGGGAGCTGTTTTTT. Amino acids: CASSSWTGDRGILAGELFF.

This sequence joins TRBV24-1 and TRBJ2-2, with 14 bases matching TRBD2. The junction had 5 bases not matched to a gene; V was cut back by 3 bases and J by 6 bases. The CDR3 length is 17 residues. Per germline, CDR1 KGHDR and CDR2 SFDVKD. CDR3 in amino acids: CATSDRTSGGLPGELFF. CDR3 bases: TGTGCCACCAGTGATAGGACTAGCGGGGGGTTGCCCGGGGAGCTGTTTTTT.

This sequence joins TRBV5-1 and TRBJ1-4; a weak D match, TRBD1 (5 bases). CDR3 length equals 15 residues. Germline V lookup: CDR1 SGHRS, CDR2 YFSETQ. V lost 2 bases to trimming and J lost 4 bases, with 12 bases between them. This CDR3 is CASSLSGGYNEKLFF. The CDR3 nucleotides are TGCGCCAGCAGCTTATCTGGGGGGTATAATGAAAAACTGTTTTTT.

The CDR3 nucleotides are TGCGCCAGCAGCCTTGGACAGGATGATAATTCACCCCTCCACTTT. Its translation is CASSLGQDDNSPLHF. The genes are TRBV4-3 and TRBJ1-6; 7 nucleotides agree with TRBD1. J lost 5 bases, V lost 4 bases, and 5 bases had no gene match. Germline-derived CDR1 and CDR2 are LGHNA and YSLEER. This CDR3 is 15 amino acids long.

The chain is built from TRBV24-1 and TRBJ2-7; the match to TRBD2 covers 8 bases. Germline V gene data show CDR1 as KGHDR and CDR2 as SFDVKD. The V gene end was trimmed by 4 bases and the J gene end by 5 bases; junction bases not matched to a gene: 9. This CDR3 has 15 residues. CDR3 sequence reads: CATSDPGGNNDEQYF. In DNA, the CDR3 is TGTGCCACCAGTGACCCGGGAGGGAACAACGACGAGCAGTACTTC.

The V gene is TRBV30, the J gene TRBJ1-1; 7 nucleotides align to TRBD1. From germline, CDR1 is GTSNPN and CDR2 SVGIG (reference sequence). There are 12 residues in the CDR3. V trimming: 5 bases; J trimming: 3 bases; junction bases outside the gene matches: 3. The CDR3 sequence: CAWGQDYTEAFF. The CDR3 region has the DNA TGTGCCTGGGGACAGGACTACACTGAAGCTTTCTTT.

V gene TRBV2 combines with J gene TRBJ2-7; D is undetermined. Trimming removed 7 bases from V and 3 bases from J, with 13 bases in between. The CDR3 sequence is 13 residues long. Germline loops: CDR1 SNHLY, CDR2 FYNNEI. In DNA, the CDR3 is TGTGCCAGCACGGCAGACACGGACTACGAGCAGTACTTC. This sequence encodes CASTADTDYEQYF.

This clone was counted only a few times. The CDR3 spells CASSRSGDLQETQYF. CDR3 DNA sequence: TGTGCCAGCAGCCGTAGCGGGGATTTACAAGAGACCCAGTACTTC. This rearrangement joins TRBV4-2 to TRBJ2-5, with 8 nucleotides matching TRBD2. The CDR3 consists of 15 residues. Unmatched junction bases numbered 6, after V lost 4 bases and J lost 2 bases. The germline CDR1 and CDR2 sequences are LGHNA and YNFKEQ.

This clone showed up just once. The CDR3 bases are TGTGCCAGCAGCGCGGGGGGAGGGGCCACCCCCTATGGCTACACCTTC. The encoded protein is CASSAGGGATPYGYTF. This chain joins TRBV9 and TRBJ1-2; the D gene is possibly TRBD1 (5 bases). V gave up 3 bases and J gave up 4 bases, with 19 bases separating them. The V gene's germline CDR1 is SGDLS and CDR2 YYNGEE. The CDR3 spans 16 residues.

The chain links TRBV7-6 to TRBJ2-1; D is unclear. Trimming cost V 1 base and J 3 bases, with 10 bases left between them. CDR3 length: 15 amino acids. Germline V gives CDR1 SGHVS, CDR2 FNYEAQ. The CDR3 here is CASSLGTGIYNEQFF. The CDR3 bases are TGTGCCAGCAGCTTAGGAACGGGTATCTACAATGAGCAGTTCTTC.

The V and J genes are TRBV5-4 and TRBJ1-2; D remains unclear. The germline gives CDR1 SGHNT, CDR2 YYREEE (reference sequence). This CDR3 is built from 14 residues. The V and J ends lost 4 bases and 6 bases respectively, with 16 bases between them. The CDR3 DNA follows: TGTGCCAGCAGCCTCCTGGTGGGGAGGAATGGCTACACCTTC. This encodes CASSLLVGRNGYTF.

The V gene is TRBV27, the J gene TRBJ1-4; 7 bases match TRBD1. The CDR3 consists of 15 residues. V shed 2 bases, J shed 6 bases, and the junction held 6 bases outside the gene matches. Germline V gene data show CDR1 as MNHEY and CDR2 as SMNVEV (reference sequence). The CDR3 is CASSLLSQGDEKLFF. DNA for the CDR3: TGTGCCAGCAGTTTACTGAGCCAGGGGGATGAAAAACTGTTTTTT.

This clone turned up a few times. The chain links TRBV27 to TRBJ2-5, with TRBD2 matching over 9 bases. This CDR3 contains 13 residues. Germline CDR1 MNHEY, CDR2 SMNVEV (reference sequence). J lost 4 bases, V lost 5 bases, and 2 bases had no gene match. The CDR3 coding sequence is TGTGCCAGCAGTCCAGCGGGGGGAGAGACCCAGTACTTC. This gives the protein CASSPAGGETQYF.

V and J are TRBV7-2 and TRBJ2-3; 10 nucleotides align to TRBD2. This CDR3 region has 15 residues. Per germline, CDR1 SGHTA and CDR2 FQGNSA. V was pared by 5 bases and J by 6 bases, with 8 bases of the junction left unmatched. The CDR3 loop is CASSPSGGAGDTQYF. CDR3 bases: TGTGCCAGCAGCCCAAGCGGGGGGGCCGGGGATACGCAGTATTTT.

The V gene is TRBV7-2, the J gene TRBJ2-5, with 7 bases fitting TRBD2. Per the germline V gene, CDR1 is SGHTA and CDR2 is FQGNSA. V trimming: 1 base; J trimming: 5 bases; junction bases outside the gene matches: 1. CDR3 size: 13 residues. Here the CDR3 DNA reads TGTGCCAGCAGCTTAGATAGCGGGGAGACCCAGTACTTC. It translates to CASSLDSGETQYF.

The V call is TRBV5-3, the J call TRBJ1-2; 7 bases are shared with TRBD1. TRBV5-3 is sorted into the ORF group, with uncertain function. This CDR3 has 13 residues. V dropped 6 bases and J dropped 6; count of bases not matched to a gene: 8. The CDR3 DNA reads TGTGCCAGAACCCTGACAGGGTATGATGGCTACACCTTC. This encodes CARTLTGYDGYTF.

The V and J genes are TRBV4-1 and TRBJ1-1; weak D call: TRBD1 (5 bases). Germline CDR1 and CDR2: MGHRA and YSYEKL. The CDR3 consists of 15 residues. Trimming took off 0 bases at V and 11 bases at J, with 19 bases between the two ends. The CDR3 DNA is TGCGCCAGCAGCCAAGATCTAGGCGGGAGGACAAGGGCTTTCTTT. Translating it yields CASSQDLGGRTRAFF.

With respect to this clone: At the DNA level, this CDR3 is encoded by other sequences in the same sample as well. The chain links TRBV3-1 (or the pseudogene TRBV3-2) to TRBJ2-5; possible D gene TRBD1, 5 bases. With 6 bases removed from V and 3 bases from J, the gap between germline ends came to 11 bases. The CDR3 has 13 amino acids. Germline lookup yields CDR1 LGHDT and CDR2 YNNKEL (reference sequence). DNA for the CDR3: TGTGCCAGCAGACAATCCAGGGAAGAGACCCAGTACTTC. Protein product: CASRQSREETQYF.

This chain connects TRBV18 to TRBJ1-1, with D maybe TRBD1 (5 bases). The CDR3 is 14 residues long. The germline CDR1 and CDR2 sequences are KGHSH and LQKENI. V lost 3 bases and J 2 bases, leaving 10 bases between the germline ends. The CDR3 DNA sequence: TGTGCCAGCTCACCCCGGGACTCCAACACTGAAGCTTTCTTT. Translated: CASSPRDSNTEAFF.

This CDR3 reads CASSPGQANYGYTF. The CDR3 nucleotides read TGTGCCAGCAGCCCGGGACAGGCTAACTATGGCTACACCTTC. The chain uses TRBV11-3 and TRBJ1-2; 8 positions match TRBD1. This CDR3 comprises 14 residues. Germline loops: CDR1 SGHNT, CDR2 YENEEA. Germline trimming cut 5 bases from V and 0 bases from J; bases unmatched to any gene: 2.

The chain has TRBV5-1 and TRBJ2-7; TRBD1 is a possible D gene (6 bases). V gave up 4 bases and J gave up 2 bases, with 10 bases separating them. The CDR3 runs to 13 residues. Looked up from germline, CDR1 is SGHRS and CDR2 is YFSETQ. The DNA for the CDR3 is TGCGCCAGCAGCGAGGACAGAGCCTACGAGCAGTACTTC. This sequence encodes CASSEDRAYEQYF.

CDR3 nucleotide sequence: TGTGCCAGTAGGAGGGAGTCAGACACTGAAGCTTTCTTT. Protein product: CASRRESDTEAFF. The chain carries TRBV19 and TRBJ1-1; D gene ambiguous. The V and J ends lost 6 bases and 3 bases respectively, with 11 bases between them. Germline-derived CDR1 and CDR2 are LNHDA and SQIVND (reference sequence). The CDR3 has 13 amino acids.

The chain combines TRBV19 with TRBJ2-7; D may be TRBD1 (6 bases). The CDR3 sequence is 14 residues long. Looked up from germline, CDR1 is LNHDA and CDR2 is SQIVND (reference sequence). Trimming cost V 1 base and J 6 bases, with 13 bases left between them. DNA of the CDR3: TGTGCCAGTAGTATAGGGCCGGGGACACTCGAGCAGTACTTC. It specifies CASSIGPGTLEQYF.

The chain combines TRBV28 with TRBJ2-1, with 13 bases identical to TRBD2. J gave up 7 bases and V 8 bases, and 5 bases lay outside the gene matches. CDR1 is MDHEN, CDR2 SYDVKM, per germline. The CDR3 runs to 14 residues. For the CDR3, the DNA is TGTGCCAGCGAAGAACTAGCGGGGGGGAATGAGCAGTTCTTC. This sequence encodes CASEELAGGNEQFF. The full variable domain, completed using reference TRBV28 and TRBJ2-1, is DVKVTQSSRYLVKRTGEKVFLECVQDMDHENMFWYRQDPGLGLRLIYFSYDVKMKEKGDIPEGYSVSREKKERFSLILESASTNQTSMYLCASEELAGGNEQFFGPGTRLTVL.

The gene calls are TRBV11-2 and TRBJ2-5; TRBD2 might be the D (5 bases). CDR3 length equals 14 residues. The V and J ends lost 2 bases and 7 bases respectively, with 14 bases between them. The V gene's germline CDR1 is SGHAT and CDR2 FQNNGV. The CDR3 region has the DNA TGTGCCAGCAGCTTAACGAGGGATGGACGGACCCAGTACTTC. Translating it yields CASSLTRDGRTQYF.

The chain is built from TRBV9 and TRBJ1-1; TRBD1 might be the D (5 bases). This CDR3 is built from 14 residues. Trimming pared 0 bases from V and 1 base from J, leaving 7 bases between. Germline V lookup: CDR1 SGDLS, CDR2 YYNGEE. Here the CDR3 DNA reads TGTGCCAGCAGCGTAGGTGGACAGAACACTGAAGCTTTCTTT. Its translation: CASSVGGQNTEAFF.

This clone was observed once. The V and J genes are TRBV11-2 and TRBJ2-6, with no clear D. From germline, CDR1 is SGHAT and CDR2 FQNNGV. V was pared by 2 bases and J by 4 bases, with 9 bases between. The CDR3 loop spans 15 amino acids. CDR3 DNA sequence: TGTGCCAGCAGCTTAACTCAATCCGGGGCCAACGTCCTGACTTTC. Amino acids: CASSLTQSGANVLTF.